This T cell receptor (beta chain) was documented in a study of blood T cell repertoires in COVID-19. Study as a whole: Sample material is recorded as cDNA or gDNA derived from T cells, B-cell-depleted T cells, or PBMCs.

The CDR3 runs to 15 residues. In the study's own analysis: For nucleated cells, counts were estimated from reference gene primer amplification. Assay: immunoSEQ multiplex PCR; the TCRdb copy retains only in-frame clones and omits some. The V and J calls and clone size were taken over from that table, and D and trimming were inferred from the DNA. The data show about 250,000 clones, around 91% seen once. The chain joins TRBV21-1 to TRBJ1-2; the table gives TRBD1 as D, unverified against the DNA. TRBV21-1 counts as a pseudogene. Material: peripheral blood. The TCR comes from a woman in her fifties or sixties with COVID-19, enrolled during active disease. CDR3 residues: CASSKATDREYGYTF. For the CDR3, the DNA is TGTGCCAGCAGCAAAGCTACGGACAGGGAATATGGCTACACCTTC.